What follows describes a single TCR beta chain. Profiled with immunoSEQ multiplex PCR; TCRdb holds only in-frame clones, not every one. The table has millions of clones, more than 85% seen once. The data were taken from a study of shared clonotypes between healthy human individuals. In the naive CD8 group, cells lacked CD45RO and were positively selected for CCR7, so terminally differentiated effector memory CD45RA+ cells were left out. CDR1 is LNHDA and CDR2 is SQIVND in the germline V gene (reference sequence). The junction had 11 bases not matched to a gene; V was cut back by 1 base and J by 1 base. The CDR3 loop spans 20 amino acids.

The sequence was collected from a young man in good health. Some clones in this sample may be carry-over from other donors' samples. Material: naive CD8+ T cells from PBMCs. V gene TRBV19 combines with J gene TRBJ2-1; 12 positions match TRBD2. As DNA, the CDR3 is TGTGCCAGTAGTATAGGGGCTAGCGGGAGGGCCTCGAGGTCCTACAATGAGCAGTTCTTC. It specifies CASSIGASGRASRSYNEQFF.